This T cell receptor beta chain was captured in a study of T-cell memory formation after mild COVID-19 (dated by TCRdb to the early 2020s). Notes on the research overall: Most TCR sequence clusters were specific to one of the two donors. In a couple of donors, T-cell clones that expanded and contracted after mild COVID-19 were followed by sequencing TCRalpha and TCRbeta repertoires longitudinally. The cohort comprised two young, previously healthy adult volunteers, one female and one male.

This clonotype was seen more than once but under ten times. Its antigen is unknown. The sample holds no much larger clone one base away, and base qualities are not on file. On the study overall, not on this receptor specifically: Contracting CD4+ clones turned up mainly in the CM and EM memory subsets, whereas EMRA was where CD8+ clones were enriched. The second-wave clones that peaked on day 37 were not confirmed to be SARS-CoV-2 specific. The detection of some responding clones in pre-infection memory suggests that pre-existing cross-reactive memory T cells joined the SARS-CoV-2 response. The study covered only a couple of mild cases, and larger cohorts including severe cases with pre-infection samples were considered necessary. Balanced CD4/CD8 phenotypes were observed for clones contracting from day 15 to 85, whereas a bias towards CD4+ was observed for a second wave of clones expanding from day 15 to 37.

Instrument used: Illumina NovaSeq 6000. TCRalpha and TCRbeta cDNA libraries were constructed by 5'RACE with constant-segment primers, with sample barcodes and unique molecular identifiers being introduced. RNA was extracted from every sample with Trizol reagent. Library amplification was performed in two PCR steps, and a second sample barcode and Illumina TruSeq adapters were introduced in the second step. Sequencing of libraries was performed on an Illumina NovaSeq with 2 x 150 bp paired-end reads. Per the original workflow: Reads were demultiplexed and collapsed into UMI-guided consensus sequences with migec v1.2.7. Using mixcr v2.1.11, the UMI consensuses were aligned to TRA and TRB V and J templates and assembled into clonotypes. A clonotype was counted as expanded or contracted only when both edgeR and NoisET called the clonotype significant, with the noise models trained on biological replicates. For edgeR calls, the cutoffs were a false discovery rate-adjusted p below 0.01 and a log2 fold-change threshold of 1. As an exploratory analysis of dynamics, PCA with hierarchical clustering was applied to max-normalized trajectories of the 1000 most abundant clonotypes. Each responding clone was given a CD4 or CD8 phenotype based on the CD4+ and CD8+ repertoires, which had been sequenced separately. TCRdb cleaned the public reads at Q25 with fastp, built clones with MiXCR and kept in-frame beta chains. Each record represents a unique CDR3 protein, reported with the most common genes and DNA among its rows. The V and J calls and clone size come from TCRdb's table, not from the authors' own analysis. The sample data list 350,000 or so distinct CDR3 sequences, and under 25% of these were observed just once. The ten top clones hold roughly an eighth of the sample.

The V and J ends are trimmed by 5 bases and 2 bases, leaving 7 bases between them. The cysteine opens and the phenylalanine closes a CDR3 of 12 amino acids. Only CDR3 DNA is held: 36 bases, read in frame from base 1. Via the germline V gene (reference sequence), CDR1 is SGHKS and CDR2 YYEKEE. Ficoll-Paque density gradient centrifugation was the method used to isolate PBMCs. The material sequenced was PBMCs or a T cell subset sorted from them (not recorded which). The V gene is TRBV5-5 and the J gene is TRBJ1-1, and the D gene may be TRBD1, 5 bases matching. This clonotype was obtained from an adult woman who had mild COVID-19 (a few samples of this study predate the infection). The sample titles of this study are shuffled in the database, so cell type and time point are left out; the donor was told from shared clones. CDR3 region: CASRGDNTEAFF. The nucleotides read TGTGCCAGCAGAGGGGATAACACTGAAGCTTTCTTT.